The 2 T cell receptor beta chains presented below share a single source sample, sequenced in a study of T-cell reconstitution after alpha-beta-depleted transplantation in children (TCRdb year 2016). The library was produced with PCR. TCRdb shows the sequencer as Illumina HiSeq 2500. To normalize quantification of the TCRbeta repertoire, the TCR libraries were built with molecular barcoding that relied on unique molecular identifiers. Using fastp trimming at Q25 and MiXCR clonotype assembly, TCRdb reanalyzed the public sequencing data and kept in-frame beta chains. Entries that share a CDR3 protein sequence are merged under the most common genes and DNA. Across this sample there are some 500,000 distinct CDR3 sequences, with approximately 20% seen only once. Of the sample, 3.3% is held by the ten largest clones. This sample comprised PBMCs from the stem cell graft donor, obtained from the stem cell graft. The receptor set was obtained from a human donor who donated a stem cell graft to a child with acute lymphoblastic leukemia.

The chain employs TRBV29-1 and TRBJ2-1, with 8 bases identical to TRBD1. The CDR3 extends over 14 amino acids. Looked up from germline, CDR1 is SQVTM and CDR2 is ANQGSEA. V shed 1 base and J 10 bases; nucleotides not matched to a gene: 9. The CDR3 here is CSVEAQAGGNEQFF. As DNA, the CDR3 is TGCAGCGTTGAAGCCCAGGCAGGGGGCAACGAGCAGTTCTTC.

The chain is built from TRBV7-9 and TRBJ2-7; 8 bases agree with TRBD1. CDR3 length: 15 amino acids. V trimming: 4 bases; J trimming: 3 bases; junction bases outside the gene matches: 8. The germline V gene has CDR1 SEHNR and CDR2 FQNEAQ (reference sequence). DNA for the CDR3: TGTGCCAGCAGCTCGGATCGGACAGGGAGCTACGAGCAGTACTTC. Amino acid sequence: CASSSDRTGSYEQYF.